What follows are 2 T cell receptor beta chains derived from one specimen sequenced in a study of glioma-infiltrating T cells. Using RNA template, CDR3s of TCR alpha and beta were amplified with iRepertoire arm-PCR. TCRdb independently ran MiXCR on the multiplex PCR reads; one entry per CDR3 protein. The repertoire holds fewer than 200,000 distinct CDR3 sequences, 30% to 40% seen once, with 20% to 25% in the top ten. Sequencing was performed on glioma tissue, nonneoplastic brain tissue, or PBMCs (not recorded which). These receptors all come from a human donor with low-grade glioma or glioblastoma, undergoing nonglioma brain surgery, or in good health (not recorded which).

This clonotype occurred a few times. A much bigger clone sits one base away, suggesting this may be a read error. The chain joins TRBV7-6 to TRBJ2-1, with no clear D. The ends were cut back, 2 bases at V and 0 bases at J, with 11 bases in the middle. The germline CDR1 and CDR2 sequences are SGHVS and FNYEAQ. This CDR3 spans 16 amino acids. The CDR3 sequence: CASSLLGANSYNEQFF. The CDR3 DNA is TGTGCCAGCAGCTTATTAGGCGCCAACTCCTACAATGAGCAGTTCTTC.

The table lists this clonotype with a count of one. The rearrangement links TRBV2 to TRBJ2-7, with TRBD2 matching 11 bases. This CDR3 comprises 15 residues. The J segment lost 3 bases and the V segment lost 5 bases, leaving 6 bases of the junction unmatched. Germline CDR1 reads SNHLY; CDR2 reads FYNNEI. CDR3 in amino acids: CASSLTSGSIYEQYF. CDR3 nucleotides: TGTGCCAGCAGTCTAACTAGCGGGAGTATCTACGAGCAGTACTTC.